This paragraph covers one T cell receptor (beta chain) sequence. This receptor's antigen is unknown. Per-base quality was not reported, and no clone a single base away is much larger than it. With the immunoSEQ assay, which is a bias-controlled multiplex PCR relying on V- and J-specific primers, TCR beta CDR3 regions were amplified from genomic DNA. A proprietary barcode and Illumina adapter sequences were added to the CDR3 amplicons in a second PCR step. CDR3 libraries were sequenced on an Illumina MiSeq instrument. In the source study's methods: Export and quality control were handled in immunoSEQ Analyzer 3.0, while downstream analyses relied on R Bioconductor and Immunarch. Repertoire metrics were calculated using only productive rearrangements within the normalized downsampled data set. In the normalized cohort, clonotypes with more than 5 templates were defined as pathologically expanded. The Inverse Simpson Index was used to measure repertoire diversity. To capture all clonotypes, the CMV-specificity analyses were run on the non-normalized data set. TCRdb limited this immuneACCESS table to in-frame rearrangements with V and J called. A share of clones is missing; checked studies link under half to unresolved V genes, and the rest is unexplained. The V and J calls and the clone size are those of that table, but D and trimming were determined from the DNA. The sample contains around 37,000 clones, 85% of them found a single time. The leading ten clones occupy around 3% of the sample.

These data originate in a study of T cell clonotyping in hematopoietic cell transplantation (dated by TCRdb to 2020 to 2023). In the study overall: Recipient samples taken before transplant were collected after cytoreduction. The study collected 120 to 150 blood samples from 30 to 35 consecutive transplant recipients and their related donors. Patients were recruited between September 2015 and January 2017 and followed until late 2020 or death. Overall results and qualifications from the work: Inverse Simpson Index values from donors and from recipients before transplant predicted broader TCR repertoire diversity after transplant. Overlap with donor repertoires was found for only a small fraction of recipient repertoires, with over 95% found to appear de novo at the given depth. Sample size was limited, and cells were not sorted, so CD4 and CD8 repertoire contributions could not be separated. After transplant, TCR diversity in recipients dropped, and pathologically expanded clonotypes increased progressively from day 30 to day 180.

According to the study, the label for this sample's time point signals: recipient sample about 28 days before transplant, after cytoreduction. Blood from recipients was drawn about 28 days before transplant and again at days 30, 100 and 180 after transplant. Nuclei Lysis Solution was used to extract genomic DNA from fresh or cryopreserved unfractionated peripheral blood mononuclear cells. Sample: peripheral blood mononuclear cells, taken before stem cell transplant. This TCR was recovered from a man aged 60 to 75 with acute myeloid leukemia. Some clones in this sample may be carry-over from other donors' samples.

The CDR3 is CASSLGSHSGANVLTF. In nucleotide form, the sequence is TGCGCCAGCAGCTTGGGGAGCCACTCTGGGGCCAACGTCCTGACTTTC. Recombination joined TRBV5-1 with TRBJ2-6; the D gene assignment is ambiguous. The CDR3 spans 16 residues, from the cysteine through the phenylalanine. Only the CDR3 portion is preserved as DNA: 48 bases, with reading frame beginning at the first base. Trimming takes 0 bases from V and 0 bases from J, and the germline ends sit 7 bases apart. CDR1 and CDR2 are drawn from the germline V gene: SGHRS, YFSETQ.